This T cell receptor beta chain was retrieved from a study of technical replicates of blood from a handful of donors. Assay: immunoSEQ multiplex PCR; the TCRdb copy retains only in-frame clones and omits some. This table has some 70,000 clones, more than 90% appearing once. Germline assignment: CDR1 KGHSH and CDR2 LQKENI. This CDR3 has 15 residues. The J segment lost 6 bases and the V segment lost 6 bases, leaving 11 bases of the junction unmatched. This clonotype was sampled from a human donor in good health. Sequencing was carried out using T cells isolated from PBMCs. The V call is TRBV18, the J call TRBJ2-3; TRBD2 aligns across 8 bases. Written as DNA, the CDR3 is TGTGCCAGCTCGCAAGCGGGAGAGAGGTTTGATACGCAGTATTTT. Protein sequence: CASSQAGERFDTQYF.